The source of this T cell receptor (beta chain) is a study of cytomegalovirus exposure and HLA in healthy donors (dated 2017 in TCRdb). Study-level background: An earlier analysis of some 600 of the donors reported 276 Gb of sequence data and 117 million unique TCR beta sequences obtained from roughly 170 million T cells. Roughly 290 gigabases of sequencing data and around 80 million unique TCR sequences made up an early release that covered several hundred HLA-typed donors. The genetic ancestry cluster associated with self-reported Caucasian donors included about four fifths of the roughly 380 genotyped donors. The study was designed to test whether signatures of past pathogen exposure could be identified by cataloging public T cell receptors. The study used immunosequencing to profile the T cell repertoires of 600 to 850 subjects and linked those repertoires to cytomegalovirus serostatus. A separate validation cohort of 100 to 150 different subjects was used in addition to the 666-subject first cohort. To predict cytomegalovirus infection status, the study combined high-throughput TCR immunosequencing, statistical association of individual TCRs with disease status, and machine learning. In a later analysis, previously published TCR beta repertoires from fewer than 750 donors were re-analyzed and high-resolution HLA genotyping was added so that TCR occurrence patterns could be studied. Rather than using new phenotypic data, the later analysis identified candidate immune exposures from TCR beta sequences and from how often those sequences occurred across donors. An earlier analysis of about 600 of the donors used high-throughput TCR beta sequencing to judge whether each TCR beta V gene segment behaved as functional or pseudogenic. Alongside the repertoire data, information on donor age, sex, ethnicity and CMV serostatus was compiled. A later genetic analysis took genome-wide SNP genotypes for about 55% of the 666 donors and used that subset as a discovery cohort. Every repertoire in the discovery cohort had been generated on one and the same sequencing platform. Both class I and class II loci were covered by HLA typing, at four-digit resolution. Typing coverage varied by locus: roughly 620-640 donors for A, B, C, DRB1 and DQB1; about 520 for DQA1; nearly 610 for DPA1; approximately 450 for DPB1. Roughly 5 DR-DQ haplotypes were handled as single units for association and clustering, since linkage in the cohort was strong. Among roughly 370 genotyped donors of the cohort, an average of 235,054 unique TCR beta nucleotide sequences were sequenced per donor, roughly 18% of them non-productive.

General conclusions and limits of the study: Most TCR sequences were seen in very few donors, while some public TCRs were found in many individuals. A later analysis found that most CMV-associated TCR beta chains appeared HLA-restricted, with HLA associations seemingly driven largely by CMV exposure. Correlated functional status among segregating V segments might reflect linkage disequilibrium, but an unknown experimental factor could not be ruled out. In the study, approximately 160 TCR beta chains were listed as associated with cytomegalovirus. At a false discovery rate of 0.05, a later analysis linked about 16,000 TCR beta sequences to specific HLA alleles. A further reported finding was that TCR beta sequences accurately predicted the HLA-A and HLA-B alleles for most subjects in the first cohort. Because counts were too low, roughly 16 rarely observed V segments, including chromosome 9 orphons, were excluded from the earlier analysis of 500 to 700 of the donors. A cluster of highly shared sequence variants was judged likely to be a technical artifact of the sequencing pipeline. Several of the top co-occurrence clusters appeared to be linked to parvovirus B19, influenza, CMV and Epstein-Barr virus, according to a later analysis. When HLA alleles, especially DR and DQ, strongly co-occurred, attributing TCR associations to individual alleles was difficult. In an earlier analysis of 587 of the donors, most TCR beta V segments were observed in productive rearrangements about 90% or about 30% of the time, broadly matching IMGT annotations. In a later analysis, HLA-associated TCR beta chains were found to be more clonally expanded and to have lower generation probabilities than equally common non-associated chains. The only immune exposure information available for the cohort was CMV serostatus. Because HLA typing was missing for some donors at each locus, association tests included only the typed subset. In this cohort, only TCR beta chains were sequenced, and detectable features were limited by the absence of alpha or paired-chain data. The presence/absence analyses assumed that sequencing depth was roughly uniform across donors, and that assumption may not be true. It was suggested by the authors that the approach could potentially be generalized to other disease states and immunological phenotypes. According to a later genetic analysis, donors in an Asian-associated ancestry cluster had fewer N-insertions in productive TCRs than the roughly 700-donor mean. In vitro tests confirmed that a few of the cytomegalovirus-associated TCR beta chains recognize cytomegalovirus antigens. In a later analysis, TCR association rates were found to vary across HLA loci, with the most associated TCRs seen for DRB1 alleles and the fewest for HLA-C alleles. The classifier was reported to diagnose cytomegalovirus status with high specificity and sensitivity in both the original cohort and the validation cohort. A later genetic analysis associated a missense DCLRE1C variant with V-gene and J-gene trimming of TCR beta chains, and an independent cohort replicated the association.

Libraries were built with the immunoSEQ multiplex PCR assay. For the multiplex PCR, a mixture combining 60 forward primers for TCR Vbeta segments and 13 reverse primers for TCR Jbeta segments was used. A multiplex PCR assay on genomic DNA amplified the CDR3 region of rearranged TCR beta genes. Amplified TCR beta libraries were sequenced as 87-base-pair reads on the Illumina HiSeq System. The source study handled its data this way. A later analysis tallied roughly 76 million unique TCR beta chains across the 700 or so repertoires, and around 10 million of those chains were shared by two or more donors. Raw reads were error-corrected and collapsed into unique sequences by a nearest-neighbor algorithm in which closely related sequences were merged to remove PCR and sequencing errors. To assign V, D and J gene segments, CDR3 sequences were aligned to IMGT reference sequences. For a sequence to be retained, a match of at least six nucleotides was required to both a V gene segment and a J gene segment. Rearrangements were called productive when the CDR3 lacked stop codons and stayed in frame with V and J; all others were non-productive. Following IMGT convention, CDR3 was defined as the stretch from the second conserved V-encoded cysteine to the conserved J-encoded phenylalanine. Sequences without an unambiguous match to a single V gene segment were excluded from the earlier analysis of 587 of the donors. An earlier analysis of fewer than 750 of the donors classified V segments as functional when productive rearrangements were above 56.7% and as segregating when the standard deviation between donors was above 5%. A statistical classification framework was built to diagnose cytomegalovirus status from the catalog of TCR beta chain sequences. A later analysis assigned V and J genes by comparing TCR nucleotide sequences with IMGT/GENE-DB human TR gene sequences. A later analysis assigned CDR3 sequences and most-parsimonious VDJ recombination scenarios with the TCRdist pipeline. In a later analysis, every TCR beta chain was defined by the combination of its CDR3 amino acid sequence and its V-gene family, and reads without a unique V-gene family were dropped. As a way to deal with suspected cross-contamination and a sequencing artifact, a later analysis dropped over 550 nucleotide sequences that were highly shared and had low generation probability. In a later analysis, a clonal expansion index was calculated for each public chain from normalized within-repertoire ranks of inferred template counts. In a later analysis, generation probabilities were computed using a VDJ recombination model fitted to out-of-frame rearrangements, and the results were checked against IGoR. In a later analysis, hypergeometric tests were used to score TCR-TCR, TCR-HLA and TCR-CMV co-occurrence, with a repertoire-size bias correction applied to TCR pairs. In a later analysis, false discovery rates were estimated by permuting HLA or CMV assignments 20 times. In a later analysis, co-occurring TCRs were grouped using DBSCAN, with TCRdist sequence similarity added in when clustering inside HLA-allele-positive subsets. Repertoires with fewer than 30,000 or more than 120,000 public chains were left out of co-occurrence clustering, as were five repertoires with anomalous nucleotide sharing. TCRdb limited this immuneACCESS table to in-frame rearrangements with V and J called. A share of clones is missing; checked studies link under half to unresolved V genes, and the rest is unexplained. The V and J calls and clone size are taken from that table; D and trimming were inferred from the DNA. The sample records roughly 190,000 clones, 75% to 90% of which are singletons. The ten biggest clones cover more than 6% of the sample.

Remarks on this clone: The antigen it binds to is not known. Per-base qualities were not stored, and no clone one base away is much larger.

The cohort was made up of approximately 700 healthy bone marrow donors. At the time of sampling, all cohort members were nominally healthy, though unrecorded immune exposures were likely present. The donor tested CMV seropositive, placing the donor among the 250 to 300 seropositive members of the cohort. Each donor provided a peripheral blood sample, and peripheral blood mononuclear cells were used for TCR beta sequencing. The Qiagen DNeasy Blood Extraction Kit was used to extract genomic DNA from the blood cell samples. The sequence was obtained from a man aged 35 to 55 in good health and CMV-seropositive. Input material: PBMCs.

In nucleotides, the sequence is TGTGCCAGCAGCAGAGCGGGACAGGTGGGCAATGAGCAGTTCTTC. This gives the protein CASSRAGQVGNEQFF. Here the chain combines TRBV9 and TRBJ2-1, with a tentative D gene TRBD1 over 8 matching bases. The CDR3 contains 15 residues, cysteine and phenylalanine counted. This entry keeps only the CDR3 DNA: 45 bases, framed from base 1. V and J are truncated by 4 bases and 6 bases respectively, leaving an intervening sequence of 17 bases. The germline V gene encodes CDR1 SGDLS and CDR2 YYNGEE.